Below are 6 T cell receptor beta chains sequenced from a single sample in a study of human versus mouse CDR3 diversity and MHC coevolution. The data were produced by immunoSEQ multiplex PCR, yet TCRdb's version contains in-frame clones alone and is incomplete. The sample has about 60,000 clones; 85% to 95% are singletons. Sequenced: naive CD4+ T cells from blood. The subset: CD45RO-negative CD62L-positive naive CD4 T cells. The receptor source for this set is a person between 55 and 69 years old in good health.

This chain uses TRBV27 with TRBJ2-7; a possible D gene is TRBD1 (5 bases). Trimming stripped 3 bases from V and 6 bases from J, with 12 bases between. Germline assignment: CDR1 MNHEY and CDR2 SMNVEV (reference sequence). The CDR3 runs 13 residues. CDR3 sequence reads: CASSFLGAPEQYF. The CDR3 DNA follows: TGTGCCAGCAGTTTCCTAGGGGCTCCCGAGCAGTACTTC.

The rearrangement joins TRBV30 to TRBJ2-6, with D perhaps matching TRBD2 (6 bases). V was cut by 4 bases and J by 0 bases, with 10 bases left in between. From germline, CDR1 is GTSNPN and CDR2 SVGIG (reference sequence). The CDR3 consists of 15 residues. In nucleotides, the CDR3 is TGTGCCTGGATTGGCGGGACCTCTGGGGCCAACGTCCTGACTTTC. Translation: CAWIGGTSGANVLTF.

V usage is TRBV5-1 and J usage is TRBJ2-2; unclear D gene. The germline CDR1 and CDR2 sequences are SGHRS and YFSETQ. V shed 1 base and J shed 5 bases, with 3 bases lying between them. CDR3 length equals 12 residues. The CDR3 DNA follows: TGCGCCAGCAGCTTGTTAACCGGGGAGCTGTTTTTT. As protein: CASSLLTGELFF.

This chain joins TRBV11-2 and TRBJ2-5, with 7 bases lining up with TRBD2. The junction had 4 bases not matched to a gene; V was cut back by 1 base and J by 5 bases. The CDR3 contains 14 residues. The germline V gene encodes CDR1 SGHAT and CDR2 FQNNGV. As DNA, the CDR3 is TGTGCCAGCAGCTTAGCCGGCGGGAGCGAGACCCAGTACTTC. Protein product: CASSLAGGSETQYF.

The chain joins TRBV25-1 to TRBJ1-5, with D maybe TRBD1 (6 bases). V dropped 8 bases and J dropped 1 base, with 12 bases sitting between them. Germline loops: CDR1 MGHDK, CDR2 SYGVNS. The CDR3 totals 14 residues. This CDR3 reads CASQRGGSNQPQHF. CDR3 nucleotides: TGTGCCAGCCAAAGGGGGGGCAGCAATCAGCCCCAGCATTTT.

The rearrangement links TRBV2 to TRBJ2-2; 15 positions match TRBD2. The CDR3 is 16 amino acids. V trimming: 7 bases; J trimming: 3 bases; junction bases outside the gene matches: 3. Germline CDR1 reads SNHLY; CDR2 reads FYNNEI. CDR3 loop: CASMGLAGGHTGELFF. CDR3 in DNA: TGTGCCAGCATGGGACTAGCGGGAGGCCACACCGGGGAGCTGTTTTTT.